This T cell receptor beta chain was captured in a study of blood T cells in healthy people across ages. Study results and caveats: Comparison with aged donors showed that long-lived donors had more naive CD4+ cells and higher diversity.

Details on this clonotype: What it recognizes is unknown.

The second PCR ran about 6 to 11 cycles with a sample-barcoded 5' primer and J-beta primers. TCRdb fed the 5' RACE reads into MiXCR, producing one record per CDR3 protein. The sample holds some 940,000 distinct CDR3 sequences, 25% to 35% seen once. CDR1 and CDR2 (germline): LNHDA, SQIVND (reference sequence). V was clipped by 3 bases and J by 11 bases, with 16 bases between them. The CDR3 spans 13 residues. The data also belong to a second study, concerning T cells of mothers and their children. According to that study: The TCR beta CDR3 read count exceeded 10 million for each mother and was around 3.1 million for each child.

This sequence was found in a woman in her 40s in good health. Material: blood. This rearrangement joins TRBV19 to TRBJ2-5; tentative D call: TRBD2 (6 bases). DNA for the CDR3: TGTGCCAGTAGTATCGCAGGAGGACGGGAGCAGTACTTC. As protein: CASSIAGGREQYF.